The clone carrying this TCR beta chain was counted a single time. The V gene lost 5 bases and the J gene lost 4 bases, with 8 bases spanning the gap. Germline V CDR1 and CDR2: LNHNV, YYDKDF (reference sequence). The CDR3 is 12 residues long. Repertoires were generated with immunoSEQ multiplex PCR, while TCRdb's copy carries only in-frame clones and drops some. The repertoire includes 15,000 to 25,000 clones, around 82% of them detected once, and about half sits in the top ten. The data originate from a study of sequential checkpoint blockade in melanoma. Described treatment: randomized to nivolumab then ipilimumab (arm A) or the reverse (arm B). None of the patients previously received DNA-damaging chemotherapy.

V and J are TRBV15 and TRBJ1-2; D gene ambiguous. This sample comprised CD8+ T cells sorted from blood (inferred from file names), obtained from a patient given nivolumab and ipilimumab in sequence. The sequence derives from a human donor with melanoma. The CDR3 DNA reads as TGTGCCACCAGCTACTCCGGCTATGGCTACACCTTC. Its translation: CATSYSGYGYTF.